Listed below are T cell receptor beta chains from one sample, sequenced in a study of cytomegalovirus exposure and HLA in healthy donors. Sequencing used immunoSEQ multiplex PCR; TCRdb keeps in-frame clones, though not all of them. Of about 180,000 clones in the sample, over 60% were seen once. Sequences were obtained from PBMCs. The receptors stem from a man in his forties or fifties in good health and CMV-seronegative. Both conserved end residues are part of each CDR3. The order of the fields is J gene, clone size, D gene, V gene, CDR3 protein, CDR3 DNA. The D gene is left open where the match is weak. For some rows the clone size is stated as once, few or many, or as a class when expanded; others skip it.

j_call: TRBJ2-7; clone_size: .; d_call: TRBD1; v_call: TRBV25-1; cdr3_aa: CASSESRTGLSYEQYF; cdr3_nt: TGTGCCAGCAGTGAATCCCGGACAGGTCTCTCCTACGAGCAGTACTTC
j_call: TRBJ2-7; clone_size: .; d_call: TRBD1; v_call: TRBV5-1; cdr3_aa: CASSLAGTAYEQYF; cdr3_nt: TGCGCCAGCAGCTTGGCTGGGACAGCCTACGAGCAGTACTTC
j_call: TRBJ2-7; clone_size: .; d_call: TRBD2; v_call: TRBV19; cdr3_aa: CASSKPGLVNEQYF; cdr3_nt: TGTGCCAGTAGTAAACCGGGACTAGTAAACGAGCAGTACTTC
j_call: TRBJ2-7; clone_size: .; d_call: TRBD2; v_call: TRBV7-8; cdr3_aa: CASSPTSGGSLVHEQYF; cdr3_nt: TGTGCCAGCAGCCCTACTAGCGGGGGGTCCCTCGTCCACGAGCAGTACTTC
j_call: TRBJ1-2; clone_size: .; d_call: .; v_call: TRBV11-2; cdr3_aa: CASSLDGGGTYGYTF; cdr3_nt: TGTGCCAGCAGCTTAGATGGGGGGGGAACCTATGGCTACACCTTC
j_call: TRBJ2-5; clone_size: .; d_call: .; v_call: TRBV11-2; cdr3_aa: CASSLGTAGETQYF; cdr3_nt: TGTGCCAGCAGCTTAGGCACTGCCGGAGAGACCCAGTACTTC
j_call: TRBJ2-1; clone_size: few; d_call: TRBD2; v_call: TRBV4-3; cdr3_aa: CASSQDASGRVEQFF; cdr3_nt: TGCGCCAGCAGCCAAGATGCTAGCGGGAGGGTTGAGCAGTTCTTC
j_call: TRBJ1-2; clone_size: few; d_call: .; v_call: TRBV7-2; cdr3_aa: CASSLDRSFGGYTF; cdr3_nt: TGTGCCAGCAGCTTAGACAGATCCTTTGGTGGCTACACCTTC
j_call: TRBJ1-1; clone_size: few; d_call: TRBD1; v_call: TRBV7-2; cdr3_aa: CASQTQGRNTEAFF; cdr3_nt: TGTGCCAGCCAGACACAGGGGAGGAACACTGAAGCTTTCTTT
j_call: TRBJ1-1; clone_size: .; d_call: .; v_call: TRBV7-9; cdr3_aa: CASSPGVVNEAFF; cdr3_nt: TGTGCCAGCAGCCCTGGAGTAGTGAATGAAGCTTTCTTT
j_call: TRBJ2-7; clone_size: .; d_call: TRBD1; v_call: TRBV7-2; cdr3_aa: CASSLYLVGTGSSYEQYF; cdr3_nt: TGTGCCAGCAGCTTATATTTAGTAGGGACAGGGAGCTCCTACGAGCAGTACTTC
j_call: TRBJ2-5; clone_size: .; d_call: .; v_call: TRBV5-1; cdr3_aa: CASSLGPQGETQYF; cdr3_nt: TGCGCCAGCAGCTTGGGCCCTCAGGGGGAGACCCAGTACTTC
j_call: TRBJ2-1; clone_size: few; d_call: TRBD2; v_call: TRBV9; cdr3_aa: CASSVVLAGGPFEQFF; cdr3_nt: TGTGCCAGCAGCGTAGTGTTAGCGGGAGGGCCTTTTGAGCAGTTCTTC
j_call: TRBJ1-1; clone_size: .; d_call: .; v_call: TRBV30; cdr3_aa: CAWSARNTEAFF; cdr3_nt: TGTGCCTGGAGTGCCCGGAACACTGAAGCTTTCTTT
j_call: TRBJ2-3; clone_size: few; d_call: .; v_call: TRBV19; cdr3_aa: CASSETSFTDTQYF; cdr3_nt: TGTGCCAGTAGTGAGACTAGTTTCACAGATACGCAGTATTTT
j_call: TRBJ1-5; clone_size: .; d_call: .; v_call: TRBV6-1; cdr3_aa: CASSEQGNQPQHF; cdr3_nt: TGTGCCAGCAGTGAACAGGGCAATCAGCCCCAGCATTTT
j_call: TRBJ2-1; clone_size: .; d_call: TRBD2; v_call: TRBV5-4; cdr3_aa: CASSPPGLAFDEQFF; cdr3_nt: TGTGCCAGCAGCCCTCCGGGACTAGCATTCGATGAGCAGTTCTTC
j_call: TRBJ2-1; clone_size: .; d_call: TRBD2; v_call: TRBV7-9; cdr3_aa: CASSSGTSGRAQANEQFF; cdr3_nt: TGTGCCAGCAGTTCCGGGACTAGCGGGAGGGCCCAGGCCAATGAGCAGTTCTTC
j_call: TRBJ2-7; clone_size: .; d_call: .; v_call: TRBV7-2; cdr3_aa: CASKLVWGSLSYEQYF; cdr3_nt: TGTGCCAGCAAACTAGTCTGGGGATCACTCTCCTACGAGCAGTACTTC
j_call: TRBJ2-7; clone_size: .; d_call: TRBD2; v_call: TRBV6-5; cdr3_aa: CASSMTSGAYEQYF; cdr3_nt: TGTGCCAGCAGCATGACTAGCGGGGCCTACGAGCAGTACTTC
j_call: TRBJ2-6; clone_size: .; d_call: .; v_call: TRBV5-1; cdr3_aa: CASSLQGVSGANVLTF; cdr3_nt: TGCGCCAGCTCACTACAGGGAGTCTCTGGGGCCAACGTCCTGACTTTC
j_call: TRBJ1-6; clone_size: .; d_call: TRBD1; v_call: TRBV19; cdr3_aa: CASSIGPRRGSNSPLHF; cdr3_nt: TGTGCCAGTAGTATAGGTCCTCGCAGGGGGAGTAATTCACCCCTCCACTTT
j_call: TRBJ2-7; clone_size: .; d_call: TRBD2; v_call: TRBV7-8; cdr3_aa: CASSLATSGRLYEQYF; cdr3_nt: TGTGCCAGCAGCTTAGCGACTAGCGGGAGGCTCTACGAGCAGTACTTC
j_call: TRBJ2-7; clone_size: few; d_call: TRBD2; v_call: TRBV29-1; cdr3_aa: CSVRGGSFEQYF; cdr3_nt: TGCAGCGTGCGTGGCGGGAGCTTCGAGCAGTACTTC
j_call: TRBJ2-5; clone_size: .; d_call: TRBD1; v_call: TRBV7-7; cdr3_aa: CASSSRTGAETQYF; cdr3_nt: TGTGCCAGCAGCTCTAGGACAGGGGCAGAGACCCAGTACTTC
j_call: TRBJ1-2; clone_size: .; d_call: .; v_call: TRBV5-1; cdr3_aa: CASSPGGQQRNYGYTF; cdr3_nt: TGCGCCAGCAGCCCCGGGGGTCAACAGCGAAACTATGGCTACACCTTC
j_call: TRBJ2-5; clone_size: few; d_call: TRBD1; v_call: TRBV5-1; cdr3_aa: CASSSKTNRGILETQYF; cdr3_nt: TGCGCCAGCAGCTCCAAAACCAACAGGGGGATTCTAGAGACCCAGTACTTC
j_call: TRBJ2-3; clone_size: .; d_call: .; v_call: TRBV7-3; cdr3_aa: CASSTSPGAADTQYF; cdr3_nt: TGTGCCAGCAGCACATCCCCAGGGGCGGCGGATACGCAGTATTTT
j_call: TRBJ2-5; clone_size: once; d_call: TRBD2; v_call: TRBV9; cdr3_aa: CASSPSGVAGAQETQYF; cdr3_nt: TGTGCCAGCAGCCCTAGCGGGGTAGCGGGGGCCCAAGAGACCCAGTACTTC
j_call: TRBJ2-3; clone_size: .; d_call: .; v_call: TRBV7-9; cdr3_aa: CASSPPATDPTDTQYF; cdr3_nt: TGTGCCAGCAGCCCCCCCGCGACAGATCCTACAGATACGCAGTATTTT
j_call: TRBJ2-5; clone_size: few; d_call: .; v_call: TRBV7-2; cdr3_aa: CASSFKASGLETQYF; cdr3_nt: TGTGCCAGCAGCTTTAAAGCGTCGGGATTGGAGACCCAGTACTTC
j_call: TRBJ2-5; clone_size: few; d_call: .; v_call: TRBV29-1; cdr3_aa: CSVAGRERREQYF; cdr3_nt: TGCAGCGTTGCGGGTAGGGAACGTCGGGAGCAGTACTTC
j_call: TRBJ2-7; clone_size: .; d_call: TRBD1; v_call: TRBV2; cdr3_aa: CASSGPGTGVDEQYF; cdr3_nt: TGTGCCAGCAGTGGCCCCGGGACAGGGGTAGACGAGCAGTACTTC
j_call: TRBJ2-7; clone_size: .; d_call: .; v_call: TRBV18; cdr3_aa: CASSPGGQFHYEQYF; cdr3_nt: TGTGCCAGCTCACCGGGGGGACAGTTTCACTACGAGCAGTACTTC
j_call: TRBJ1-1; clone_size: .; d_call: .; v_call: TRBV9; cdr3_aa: CASSTRQGTEAFF; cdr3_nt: TGTGCCAGCAGCACGCGTCAGGGAACTGAAGCTTTCTTT
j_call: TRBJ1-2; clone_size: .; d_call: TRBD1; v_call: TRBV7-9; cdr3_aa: CSSSLTQGGHGYTF; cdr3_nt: TGTTCCAGCAGCCTTACACAGGGGGGGCATGGCTACACCTTC
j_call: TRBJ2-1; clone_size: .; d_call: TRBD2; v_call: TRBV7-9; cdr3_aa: CASRDTGTKNYNEQFF; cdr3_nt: TGTGCCAGCAGAGACACCGGGACTAAAAACTACAATGAGCAGTTCTTC
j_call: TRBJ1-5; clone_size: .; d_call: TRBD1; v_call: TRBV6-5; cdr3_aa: CASSLGGQGNQPQHF; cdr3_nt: TGTGCCAGCAGTTTGGGTGGACAGGGGAATCAGCCCCAGCATTTT
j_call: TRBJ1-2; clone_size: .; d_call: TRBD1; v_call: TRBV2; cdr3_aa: CASSGQGQADGYTF; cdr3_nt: TGTGCCAGCAGTGGACAGGGACAGGCGGATGGCTACACCTTC
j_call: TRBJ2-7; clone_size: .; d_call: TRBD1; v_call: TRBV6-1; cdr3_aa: CASSKDTGTGGRSSYEQYF; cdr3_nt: TGTGCCAGCAGTAAAGATACCGGGACAGGGGGCCGGAGCTCCTACGAGCAGTACTTC
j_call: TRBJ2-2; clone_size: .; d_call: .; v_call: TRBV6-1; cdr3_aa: CASRGSGGELFF; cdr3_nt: TGTGCCAGCAGGGGTAGCGGCGGGGAGCTGTTTTTT
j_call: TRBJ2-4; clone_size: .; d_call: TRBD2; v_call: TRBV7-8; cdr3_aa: CASSLGTAGAKNIQYF; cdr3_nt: TGTGCCAGCAGCTTGGGCACAGCGGGGGCAAAAAACATTCAGTACTTC
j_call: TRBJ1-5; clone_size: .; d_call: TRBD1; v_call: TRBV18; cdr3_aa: CASSQTGNQPQHF; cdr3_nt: TGTGCCAGCTCGCAGACAGGGAACCAGCCCCAGCATTTT
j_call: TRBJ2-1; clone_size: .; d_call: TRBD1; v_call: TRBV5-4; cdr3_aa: CASSVPEQGNEQFF; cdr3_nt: TGTGCCAGCAGCGTACCAGAACAGGGGAATGAGCAGTTCTTC
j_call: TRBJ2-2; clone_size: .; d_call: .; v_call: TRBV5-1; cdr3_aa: CASSLGGAYTGELFF; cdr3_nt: TGCGCCAGCAGCCTGGGGGGAGCCTACACCGGGGAGCTGTTTTTT
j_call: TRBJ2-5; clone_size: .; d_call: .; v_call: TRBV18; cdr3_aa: CASSRGFQETQYF; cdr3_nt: TGTGCCAGCTCACGCGGATTCCAAGAGACCCAGTACTTC
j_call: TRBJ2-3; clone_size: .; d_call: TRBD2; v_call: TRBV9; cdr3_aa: CASNLSGGRADTQYF; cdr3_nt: TGTGCCAGCAACCTTAGCGGGGGAAGAGCAGATACGCAGTATTTT
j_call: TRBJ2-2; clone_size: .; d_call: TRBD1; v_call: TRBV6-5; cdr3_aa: CASKGQGRAGELFF; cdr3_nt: TGTGCCAGCAAGGGACAGGGTAGGGCCGGGGAGCTGTTTTTT
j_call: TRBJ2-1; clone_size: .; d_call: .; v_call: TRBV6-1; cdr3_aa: CASKKKGDEQFF; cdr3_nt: TGTGCCAGCAAAAAGAAGGGGGATGAGCAGTTCTTC
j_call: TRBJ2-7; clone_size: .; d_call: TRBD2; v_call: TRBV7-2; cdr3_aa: CASKSGGANEQYF; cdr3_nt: TGTGCCAGCAAGAGCGGGGGGGCCAACGAGCAGTACTTC
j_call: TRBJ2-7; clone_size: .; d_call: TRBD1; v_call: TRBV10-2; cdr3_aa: CASSEPGQDYEQYF; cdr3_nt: TGCGCCAGCAGTGAACCGGGACAGGACTACGAGCAGTACTTC
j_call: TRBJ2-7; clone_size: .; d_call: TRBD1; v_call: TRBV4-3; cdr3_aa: CASSQDRGTGSIEQYF; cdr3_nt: TGCGCCAGCAGCCAAGATAGGGGGACAGGGTCTATCGAGCAGTACTTC
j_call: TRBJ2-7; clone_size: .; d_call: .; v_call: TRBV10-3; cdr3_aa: CAIGRTDIYEQYF; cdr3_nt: TGTGCCATCGGCCGGACAGACATCTACGAGCAGTACTTC
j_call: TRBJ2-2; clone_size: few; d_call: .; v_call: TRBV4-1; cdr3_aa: CASSQVSSWEPGELFF; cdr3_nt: TGCGCCAGCAGCCAAGTTTCGAGCTGGGAGCCCGGGGAGCTGTTTTTT
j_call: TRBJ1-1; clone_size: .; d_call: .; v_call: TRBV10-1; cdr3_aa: CASSGNRDTEAFF; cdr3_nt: TGCGCCAGCAGTGGGAACCGGGACACTGAAGCTTTCTTT
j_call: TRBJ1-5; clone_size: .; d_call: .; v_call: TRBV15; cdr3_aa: CATSSRTTNQPQHF; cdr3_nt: TGTGCCACCAGCAGTCGAACAACAAATCAGCCCCAGCATTTT
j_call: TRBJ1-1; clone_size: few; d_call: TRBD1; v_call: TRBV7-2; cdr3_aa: CASRPQTGLNTEAFF; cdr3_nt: TGTGCCAGCAGACCCCAGACAGGGCTGAACACTGAAGCTTTCTTT
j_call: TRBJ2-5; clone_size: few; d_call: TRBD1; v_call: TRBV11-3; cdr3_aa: CASRDGQGQETQYF; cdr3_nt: TGTGCCAGCAGAGACGGACAGGGTCAAGAGACCCAGTACTTC
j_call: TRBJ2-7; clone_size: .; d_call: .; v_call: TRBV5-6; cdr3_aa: CASSLRQAYEQYF; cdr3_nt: TGTGCCAGCAGCCTACGACAGGCCTACGAGCAGTACTTC